Detailed here is one TCR beta chain. Its antigen is unknown. Base quality data are lacking; no much larger clone is found one base away. This entry is derived from a study of cytomegalovirus exposure and HLA in healthy donors listed by TCRdb under 2017. Looking at the study overall: An earlier analysis of approximately 590 of the donors reported approximately 270 Gb of sequence data and 120 million or so unique TCR beta sequences from 190 million or so T cells. The aim of the study was to test whether cataloging public T cell receptors could identify signatures of past pathogen exposure. The later analysis used no new phenotypic data to find candidate immune exposures, relying instead on TCR beta sequences and their occurrence across donors. Of the 350 to 450 genotyped donors, about 84% fell in the genetic ancestry cluster associated with self-reported Caucasian donors. Alongside the repertoire data, information on donor age, sex, ethnicity and CMV serostatus was compiled. Every repertoire in the discovery cohort had been generated on one and the same sequencing platform. Both class I and class II loci were covered by HLA typing, at four-digit resolution. A later genetic analysis used genome-wide SNP genotypes for about three fifths of the 666 donors, treating that subset as a discovery cohort. An earlier analysis of around 540 of the donors applied high-throughput TCR beta sequencing to assess whether each TCR beta V gene segment acted as functional or pseudogenic. The study combined high-throughput TCR immunosequencing, statistical association of individual TCRs with disease status, and machine learning to predict cytomegalovirus infection status. Across 300 to 400 genotyped donors of the cohort, an average of about 240,000 unique TCR beta nucleotide sequences per donor were sequenced, and roughly a sixth of those sequences were non-productive. The study profiled the T cell repertoires of hundreds of subjects by immunosequencing and related them to cytomegalovirus serostatus. Roughly 310 gigabases of sequencing data and some 85 million unique TCR sequences were included in an early release covering 550 to 800 HLA-typed donors. A later analysis re-examined previously published TCR beta repertoires from over 500 donors and added high-resolution HLA genotyping to investigate patterns of TCR occurrence. Typing coverage varied by locus: roughly 629-640 donors for A, B, C, DRB1 and DQB1; roughly 560 for DQA1; more than 600 for DPA1; approximately 450 for DPB1. A separate validation cohort of roughly 130 different subjects was used in addition to the 666-subject first cohort. A handful of DR-DQ haplotypes were treated as single units for association and clustering because of strong linkage in the cohort. Overall study outcomes, separate from this receptor: In a later genetic analysis, fewer N-insertions in productive TCRs were reported among donors in an Asian-associated ancestry cluster than the roughly 700-donor mean. A further reported finding was that TCR beta sequences accurately predicted the HLA-A and HLA-B alleles for most subjects in the first cohort. The classifier was reported to diagnose cytomegalovirus status with high specificity and sensitivity in both the original cohort and the validation cohort. For the cohort, immune exposure information was limited to CMV serostatus. Sequencing depth was assumed to be roughly uniform across donors in the presence/absence analyses, though that assumption may not hold. A cluster of highly shared sequence variants was judged likely to be a technical artifact of the sequencing pipeline. Because some donors lacked HLA typing at each locus, the association tests relied only on the typed subset. An earlier analysis of approximately 500 of the donors showed that most TCR beta V segments appeared in productive rearrangements either about 87% or about 30% of the time, which broadly matched IMGT annotations. Assigning TCR associations to individual alleles was difficult when HLA alleles, especially DR and DQ, strongly co-occurred. In a later analysis, TCR association rates were found to vary across HLA loci, with the most associated TCRs seen for DRB1 alleles and the fewest for HLA-C alleles. The authors suggested that the approach could potentially be extended to other disease states and immunological phenotypes. While some public TCRs were present in many individuals, most TCR sequences turned up only very rarely across donors. Specific HLA alleles were associated with some 15,000 TCR beta sequences at a false discovery rate of 0.05 in a later analysis. A later analysis reported that several top co-occurrence clusters appeared linked to parvovirus B19, influenza, CMV and Epstein-Barr virus. This cohort had only TCR beta chains sequenced, and the lack of alpha or paired-chain data limited which features could be detected. V-gene and J-gene trimming of TCR beta chains was associated with a missense DCLRE1C variant in a later genetic analysis, and the association was replicated in an independent cohort. Compared with equally common non-associated chains, HLA-associated TCR beta chains in a later analysis were more clonally expanded and had lower generation probabilities. Because counts were too low, seventeen rarely observed V segments, including chromosome 9 orphons, were left out of the earlier analysis of 500 to 650 of the donors. Correlated functional status among segregating V segments might be attributable to linkage disequilibrium, but an unknown experimental factor could not be ruled out. The study gave a list of under 200 TCR beta chains associated with cytomegalovirus. Three of the identified cytomegalovirus-associated TCR beta chains were confirmed in vitro to be specific for cytomegalovirus antigens. Some IMGT-functional V segments, including TRBV6-2 and TRBV6-3, could not be told apart with the 87-base-pair reads, so those segments were excluded. Most CMV-associated TCR beta chains appeared to be HLA-restricted in a later analysis, and the HLA associations seemed to be driven largely by CMV exposure.

Library prep was done by the immunoSEQ multiplex PCR assay. For the multiplex PCR, a mixture combining 60 forward primers for TCR Vbeta segments and 13 reverse primers for TCR Jbeta segments was used. The CDR3 region of rearranged TCR beta genes was amplified from genomic DNA by a multiplex PCR assay. The Illumina HiSeq System was used to sequence the amplified TCR beta libraries as 87-base-pair reads. Under the source paper's analysis protocol: Across the 666 repertoires, a later analysis counted roughly 77 million unique TCR beta chains, some 11 million of which were shared by at least two donors. Raw reads were error-corrected and collapsed into unique sequences with a nearest-neighbor algorithm that merged closely related sequences to remove PCR and sequencing errors. V, D and J gene segments were assigned by aligning CDR3 sequences to IMGT reference sequences. For a sequence to be retained, a match of at least six nucleotides to both a V gene segment and a J gene segment was required. A rearrangement was called productive if the CDR3 had no stop codons and remained in frame with V and J, and every other rearrangement was called non-productive. Following IMGT convention, CDR3 was defined as the stretch from the second conserved V-encoded cysteine up to the conserved J-encoded phenylalanine. In an earlier analysis of more than 550 of the donors, sequences lacking an unambiguous match to a single V gene segment were excluded. An earlier analysis of around 600 of the donors classified V segments as functional when productive rearrangements were above 56.7% and as segregating when the standard deviation between donors was above 5%. A statistical classification framework was built to diagnose cytomegalovirus status from the catalog of TCR beta chain sequences. In a later analysis, V and J genes were assigned by comparing TCR nucleotide sequences against IMGT/GENE-DB human TR gene sequences. In a later analysis, CDR3 sequences and most-parsimonious VDJ recombination scenarios were assigned using the TCRdist pipeline. In a later analysis, each TCR beta chain was defined by its CDR3 amino acid sequence together with its V-gene family, and reads lacking a unique V-gene family were excluded. In a later analysis, 450 to 600 highly shared, low-generation-probability nucleotide sequences were removed to address suspected cross-contamination and a sequencing artifact. For each public chain, a later analysis derived a clonal expansion index from normalized ranks of inferred template counts within each repertoire. Generation probabilities in a later analysis came from a VDJ recombination model fitted to out-of-frame rearrangements, and those results were checked against IGoR. In a later analysis, TCR-TCR, TCR-HLA and TCR-CMV co-occurrence was scored with hypergeometric tests, and a repertoire-size bias correction was applied to TCR pairs. In a later analysis, false discovery rates were estimated by permuting HLA or CMV assignments 20 times. In a later analysis, co-occurring TCRs were grouped using DBSCAN, with TCRdist sequence similarity added in when clustering inside HLA-allele-positive subsets. Repertoires with fewer than 30,000 or more than 120,000 public chains were left out of co-occurrence clustering, as were a handful of repertoires with anomalous nucleotide sharing. TCRdb took this table from immuneACCESS and kept in-frame rearrangements with V and J called. Such tables lack part of the clones; where checked against another copy, unresolved V genes explain under half of the gap, and the rest is unexplained. V, J and clone size were drawn from that table, and D and trimming were deduced from the DNA. For this sample the table gives around 91,000 clones, of which 64% were detected only once. The top ten hold under 4% of the sample.

V gives up 4 bases and J gives up 9 bases, and the segment between their germline ends measures 10 bases. The cysteine opens and the phenylalanine closes a CDR3 of 11 amino acids. The DNA shown is the 33-base CDR3, in frame from base 1. Taken from the germline V gene (reference sequence), the CDR1 and CDR2 loops are SEHNR and FQNEAQ. The cohort comprised fewer than 700 healthy bone marrow donors. All cohort members were sampled while nominally healthy, although unrecorded immune exposures were likely present. The donor tested CMV seronegative and was one of the 352 seronegative cohort members. Each donor provided a peripheral blood sample, and peripheral blood mononuclear cells were used for TCR beta sequencing. Genomic DNA was extracted from the blood cell samples with the Qiagen DNeasy Blood Extraction Kit.

The chain was built from TRBV7-9 and TRBJ2-7; TRBD2 might be the D gene, on 6 matching bases. This receptor was obtained from a man between 60 and 70 years old in good health and CMV-seronegative. The sequenced material came from PBMCs. This receptor carries the CDR3 CASSSDYWQYF. The sequenced DNA: TGTGCCAGCAGCTCGGACTACTGGCAGTACTTC.